Below, 11 T cell receptor beta chains from the same sample are listed, as sequenced in a study of blood T cell repertoires in COVID-19. Method: immunoSEQ multiplex PCR; TCRdb's copy keeps in-frame clones and lacks some. In the table there are approximately 230,000 clones, about 85% of which are singletons. Sequenced: peripheral blood. These receptors originate from a man younger than 35 with active or convalescent COVID-19.

The V gene is TRBV27, the J gene TRBJ1-1, with 11 nucleotides matching TRBD1. V lost 5 bases, J lost 4 bases, and 3 bases stayed unmatched. There are 14 residues in the CDR3. Germline CDR1 is MNHEY and CDR2 is SMNVEV (reference sequence). The CDR3 region has the DNA TGTGCCAGCAGTAGAGGGACAGGGGGCACTGAAGCTTTCTTT. It specifies CASSRGTGGTEAFF.

This clone was seen a single time. The chain has TRBV19 and TRBJ2-5; maybe TRBD2 (6 bases). The CDR3 runs 13 residues. V was cut by 6 bases and J by 5 bases, with 13 bases left in between. Per germline, CDR1 LNHDA and CDR2 SQIVND (reference sequence). The CDR3 coding sequence is TGTGCCAGTAGCACGGGGGTAAGGGAGACCCAGTACTTC. Its translation is CASSTGVRETQYF.

This clone has just one count. The V and J genes are TRBV21-1 and TRBJ1-1; the table names TRBD1, a call not compared with the DNA. TRBV21-1 is marked as a pseudogene. There are 14 residues in the CDR3. The CDR3 sequence: CASSMSTGGREAFF. CDR3 nucleotide sequence: TGTGCCAGCAGCATGTCTACAGGGGGCCGGGAAGCTTTCTTT.

The rearrangement links TRBV11-3 to TRBJ2-1; D gene uncertain. The CDR3 has 14 amino acids. The V gene's germline CDR1 is SGHNT and CDR2 YENEEA. Trimming pared 1 base from V and 0 bases from J, leaving 4 bases between. The CDR3 is CASSLGSSYNEQFF. The CDR3, as DNA: TGTGCCAGCAGCTTAGGGAGCTCCTACAATGAGCAGTTCTTC.

CDR3 in amino acids: CASTGGTGNTEAFF. CDR3 coding DNA: TGTGCCAGCACGGGCGGGACAGGGAACACTGAAGCTTTCTTT. V is TRBV2 and J is TRBJ1-1, with 8 bases identical to TRBD1. The CDR3 runs to 14 residues. Germline V CDR1 and CDR2: SNHLY, FYNNEI. V lost 7 bases and J lost 1; bases outside the gene matches: 5.

Turning to this clone: A junction end diverges from the germline sequence, so it may reflect a read error. The V call is TRBV5-4, the J call TRBJ1-1; 10 positions match TRBD1. In germline, CDR1 is SGHNT, CDR2 YYREEE (reference sequence). The CDR3 extends over 14 amino acids. This chain's CDR3 is CASSLDRGGTEAFF. The DNA for the CDR3 is TGTGCCAGCAGTTTGGACAGGGGGGGCACTGAAGCTTTCTTT.

J is TRBJ1-6 and V is TRBV7-8; D is undetermined. From germline, CDR1 is SGHVS and CDR2 FQNEAQ. The CDR3 sequence is 13 residues long. V lost 2 bases and J 9 bases, leaving 8 bases between the germline ends. The CDR3 region has the DNA TGTGCCAGCAGCTTAAACGAGGGTTCACCCCTCCACTTT. This translates into CASSLNEGSPLHF.

In nucleotides, the CDR3 is TGTGCCAGCAGCCCAACGGCGGCACGGGTCACCGGGGAGCTGTTTTTT. Translation gives CASSPTAARVTGELFF. V usage is TRBV4-2 and J usage is TRBJ2-2; D call uncertain. Trimming stripped 4 bases from V and 4 bases from J, with 16 bases between. Germline V gene lookup returns CDR1 LGHNA and CDR2 YNFKEQ. The CDR3 spans 16 residues.

The chain employs TRBV6-6 and TRBJ1-4; TRBD1 might be the D (5 bases). Germline V gene sequence: CDR1 MNHNY, CDR2 SVGAGI (reference sequence). V was cut by 6 bases and J by 0 bases, with 8 bases left in between. CDR3 length: 14 amino acids. The CDR3, as DNA: TGTGCCAGCAGCAAAGGGGCAACTAATGAAAAACTGTTTTTT. This encodes CASSKGATNEKLFF.

In this sample, this clone turned up once. CDR3 in DNA: TGTGCCAGCAGCTGGGGGGTTTCGAACACCGGGGAGCTGTTTTTT. Amino acids: CASSWGVSNTGELFF. The chain links TRBV7-2 to TRBJ2-2, with D perhaps matching TRBD2 (6 bases). Germline assignment: CDR1 SGHTA and CDR2 FQGNSA. The CDR3 consists of 15 residues. The ends were cut back, 4 bases at V and 0 bases at J, with 9 bases in the middle.

The genes are TRBV3-1 (or the pseudogene TRBV3-2) and TRBJ2-3; 7 bases are a match to TRBD2. This CDR3 contains 15 residues. Germline V CDR1 and CDR2: LGHDT, YNNKEL (reference sequence). Trimming took 1 base from V and 1 from J; bases not matched to a gene: 2. The DNA of the CDR3 is TGTGCCAGCAGCCAAGCGGGGGGACGCACAGATACGCAGTATTTT. Translating it yields CASSQAGGRTDTQYF.